The present entry profiles one T cell receptor beta chain with its context. This sample is drawn from a study of blood T cell repertoires in COVID-19. Study-wide background: T cells, B-cell-depleted T cells, or PBMCs provided the cDNA or gDNA that served as material.

Germline lookup yields CDR1 MNHNY and CDR2 SVGAGI (reference sequence). This CDR3 has 14 residues. V shed 6 bases, J shed 7 bases, and the junction held 5 bases outside the gene matches. Sequenced by immunoSEQ multiplex PCR; TCRdb stores in-frame clones only, minus some. The repertoire includes around 300,000 clones, 86% of them detected once, and around 3% sits in the top ten. The source material was peripheral blood. The chain is built from TRBV6-6 and TRBJ1-6, with TRBD1 matching over 8 bases. This clonotype originated in a woman between 25 and 40 years old with active or convalescent COVID-19. The CDR3 DNA reads TGTGCCAGCAGCATACAGGGGGGGAATTCACCCCTCCACTTT. It encodes CASSIQGGNSPLHF.